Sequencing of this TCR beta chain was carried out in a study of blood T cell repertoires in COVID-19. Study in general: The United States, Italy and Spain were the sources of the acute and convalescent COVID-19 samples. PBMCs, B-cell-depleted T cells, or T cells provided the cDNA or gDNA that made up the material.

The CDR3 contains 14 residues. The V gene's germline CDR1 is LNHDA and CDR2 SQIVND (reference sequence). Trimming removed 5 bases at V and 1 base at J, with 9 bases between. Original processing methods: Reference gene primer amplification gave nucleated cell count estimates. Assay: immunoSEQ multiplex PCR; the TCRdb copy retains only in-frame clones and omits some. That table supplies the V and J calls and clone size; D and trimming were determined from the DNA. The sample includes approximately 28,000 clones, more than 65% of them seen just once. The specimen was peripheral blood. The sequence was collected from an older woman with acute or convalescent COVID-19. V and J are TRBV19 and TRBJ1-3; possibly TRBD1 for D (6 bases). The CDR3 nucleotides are TGTGCCAGTAGTTCCAGGGGTTCTGGAAACACCATATATTTT. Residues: CASSSRGSGNTIYF. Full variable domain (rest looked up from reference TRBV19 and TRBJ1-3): DGGITQSPKYLFRKEGQNVTLSCEQNLNHDAMYWYRQDPGQGLRLIYYSQIVNDFQKGDIAEGYSVSREKKESFPLTVTSAQKNPTAFYLCASSSRGSGNTIYFGEGSWLTVV.